These 6 T cell receptor beta chains were all obtained from the same sample, sequenced in a study of CD8 T cells in Susac syndrome. Random hexamers primed reverse transcription of about 0.45 to 1 ug RNA. TCRdb reprocessed the immunoSEQ multiplex PCR reads with MiXCR, giving one entry per CDR3 protein. The sample holds about 300,000 distinct CDR3 sequences, approximately 85% seen once. Input material: CD8+ T cells from PBMCs. The receptors derive from a human donor with multiple sclerosis.

The chain combines TRBV7-9 with TRBJ2-3, with no clear D. V was trimmed by 2 bases and J by 0 bases, leaving 9 bases between them. This CDR3 has 15 amino acids. Germline CDR1 is SEHNR and CDR2 is FQNEAQ (reference sequence). CDR3 region: CASSLNYASTDTQYF. The CDR3 DNA follows: TGTGCCAGCAGCTTAAACTATGCTAGCACAGATACGCAGTATTTT.

This clonotype has only one observation. CDR3 in amino acids: CASSYSAGGPETQYF. CDR3 coding DNA: TGTGCCAGCAGTTACTCGGCGGGAGGGCCAGAGACCCAGTACTTC. V and J are TRBV6-5 and TRBJ2-5, with 9 bases lining up with TRBD2. Germline CDR1 is MNHEY and CDR2 is SVGAGI. Unmatched junction bases numbered 3, after V lost 0 bases and J lost 4 bases. The CDR3 length is 15 residues.

The chain employs TRBV30 and TRBJ1-4, with a tentative D call TRBD1 (5 bases). Germline CDR1 GTSNPN, CDR2 SVGIG (reference sequence). Trimming took 5 bases from V and 7 from J, leaving 17 bases between them. CDR3 size: 14 residues. The CDR3 bases are TGTGCCTGGGGGACGGGGTTGGGGACTGAAAAACTGTTTTTT. The encoded protein is CAWGTGLGTEKLFF. Combining the CDR3 with reference TRBV30 and TRBJ1-4 gives the whole variable domain SQTIHQWPATLVQPVGSPLSLECTVEGTSNPNLYWYRQAAGRGLQLLFYSVGIGQISSEVPQNLSASRPQDRQFILSSKKLLLSDSGFYLCAWGTGLGTEKLFFGSGTQLSVL.

The chain is built from TRBV27 and TRBJ2-7; TRBD1 aligns across 8 bases. The CDR3 runs 14 residues. V lost 5 bases to trimming and J lost 2 bases; unmatched junction nucleotides: 5. CDR1 MNHEY and CDR2 SMNVEV come from the germline V gene (reference sequence). The CDR3: CASSVQGATYEQYF. The CDR3 bases are TGTGCCAGCAGTGTCCAGGGGGCTACCTACGAGCAGTACTTC.

This rearrangement joins TRBV27 to TRBJ2-3; no clear D. This CDR3 comprises 15 residues. V lost 3 bases to trimming and J lost 4 bases, with 14 bases between them. CDR1 is MNHEY, CDR2 SMNVEV, per germline (reference sequence). The CDR3 protein is CASSFITPFPDTQYF. CDR3 nucleotides: TGTGCCAGCAGTTTCATTACACCGTTTCCAGATACGCAGTATTTT.

The chain joins TRBV10-2 to TRBJ2-1; D perhaps matches TRBD2 (6 bases). CDR1 is WSHSY, CDR2 SAAADI, per germline. V gave up 5 bases and J gave up 3 bases, with 11 bases separating them. This CDR3 region has 14 residues. CDR3 DNA sequence: TGCGCCAGCAGTATAGCGGACGTCTACAATGAGCAGTTCTTC. Translating gives CASSIADVYNEQFF.